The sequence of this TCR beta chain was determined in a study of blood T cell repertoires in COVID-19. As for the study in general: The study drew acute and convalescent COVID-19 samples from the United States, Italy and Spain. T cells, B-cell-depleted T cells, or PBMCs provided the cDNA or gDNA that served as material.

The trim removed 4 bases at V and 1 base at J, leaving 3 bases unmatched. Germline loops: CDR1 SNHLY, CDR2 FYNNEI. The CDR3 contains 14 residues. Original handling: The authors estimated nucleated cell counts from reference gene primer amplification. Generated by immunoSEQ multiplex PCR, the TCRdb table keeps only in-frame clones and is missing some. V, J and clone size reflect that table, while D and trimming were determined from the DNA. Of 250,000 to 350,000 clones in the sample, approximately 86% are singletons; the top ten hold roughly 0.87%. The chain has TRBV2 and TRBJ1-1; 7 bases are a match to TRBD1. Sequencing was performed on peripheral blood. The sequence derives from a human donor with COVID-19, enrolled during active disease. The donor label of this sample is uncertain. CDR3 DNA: TGTGCCAGCAGTGTGGGGACAGAGAACACTGAAGCTTTCTTT. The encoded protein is CASSVGTENTEAFF.